A single sample gave rise to the 21 T cell receptor beta chains below, sequenced in a study of T cell responses to AZD1222 COVID-19 vaccine. Measured with immunoSEQ multiplex PCR; TCRdb has only the in-frame clones, and not every one. The table shows about 130,000 clones, with 80% to 90% occurring only once. The sample in question was peripheral blood, obtained 28 days after the second AZD1222 dose. These receptors were obtained from an adult who received the AZD1222 COVID-19 vaccine.

This chain joins TRBV9 and TRBJ1-6; the match to TRBD1 covers 9 bases. The V segment lost 3 bases and the J segment 6 bases; nucleotides outside the gene matches: 7. Germline V gene data show CDR1 as SGDLS and CDR2 as YYNGEE. The CDR3 spans 16 residues. The CDR3 spells CASSARTGVFNSPLHF. CDR3 nucleotides: TGTGCCAGCAGCGCCAGGACAGGGGTATTTAATTCACCCCTCCACTTT.

The chain combines TRBV24-1 with TRBJ2-1; 8 bases align to TRBD2. CDR3 length: 16 residues. V lost 3 bases, J lost 6 bases, and 9 bases stayed unmatched. From germline, CDR1 is KGHDR and CDR2 SFDVKD. The CDR3 DNA reads as TGTGCCACCAGTGATCCTGGGGGTAGCGGGACCAATGAGCAGTTCTTC. As protein: CATSDPGGSGTNEQFF.

The chain couples TRBV6-4 to TRBJ1-2, with D unresolved. Germline CDR1 is MRHNA and CDR2 is SNTAGT. The CDR3 has 13 residues. V was pared by 5 bases and J by 2 bases, with 9 bases between. The CDR3 loop is CASSHSLNYGYTF. The CDR3 bases are TGTGCCAGCAGTCACAGCCTCAACTATGGCTACACCTTC.

CDR3 amino acids: CASSFGTGGQPQHF. CDR3 in DNA: TGTGCCAGCAGTTTCGGGACAGGGGGGCAGCCCCAGCATTTT. The chain links TRBV27 to TRBJ1-5; 11 bases align to TRBD1. This CDR3 region has 14 residues. Per germline, CDR1 MNHEY and CDR2 SMNVEV (reference sequence). Trimming took 3 bases from V and 7 from J; bases not matched to a gene: 2.

The chain uses TRBV7-2 and TRBJ2-5; D gene uncertain. The CDR3 runs 13 residues. Trimming took 2 bases from V and 2 from J, leaving 6 bases between them. Germline CDR1 reads SGHTA; CDR2 reads FQGNSA. The CDR3: CASSLWAQETQYF. CDR3 sequence (DNA): TGTGCCAGCAGCTTATGGGCGCAAGAGACCCAGTACTTC.

To note about this clone: This specimen includes other DNA sequences encoding the same CDR3. The rearrangement uses TRBV5-1 and TRBJ1-2; D gene uncertain. This CDR3 contains 14 residues. Trimming removed 0 bases from V and 2 bases from J, with 8 bases in between. The V gene's germline CDR1 is SGHRS and CDR2 YFSETQ. The CDR3, as DNA: TGCGCCAGCAGCTTGGAGTCACCCAACTATGGCTACACCTTC. It specifies CASSLESPNYGYTF.

The chain carries TRBV27 and TRBJ2-1; TRBD2 agrees at 10 bases. The germline V gene has CDR1 MNHEY and CDR2 SMNVEV (reference sequence). Trimming at V came to 3 bases and at J to 10 bases, leaving 9 bases not matched to a gene. There are 15 residues in the CDR3. The CDR3 loop reads CASSFGLAGEGEQFF. The CDR3, as DNA: TGTGCCAGCAGTTTTGGGCTAGCGGGAGAGGGGGAGCAGTTCTTC.

The chain links TRBV21-1 to TRBJ2-7; the DNA was not compared with TRBD2, the D call given in the table. TRBV21-1 is recorded as a pseudogene. The CDR3 spans 16 residues. CDR3 in DNA: TGTGCCAGCAGCAAGGAGGGACTAGCGGCGACCTACGAGCAGTACTTC. Translation gives CASSKEGLAATYEQYF.

This chain uses TRBV4-1 with TRBJ1-2; D possibly corresponds to TRBD1 (5 bases). The CDR3 totals 15 residues. Germline values: CDR1 MGHRA, CDR2 YSYEKL. V was shortened by 4 bases and J by 1 base, with 13 bases between the two germline ends. As DNA, the CDR3 is TGCGCCAGCAGCCTAAGGGACGGAGATAACTATGGCTACACCTTC. This sequence encodes CASSLRDGDNYGYTF.

The CDR3 spells CASSLRTVYNEQFF. The CDR3 DNA is TGTGCCAGCAGCCTGAGGACCGTCTATAATGAGCAGTTCTTC. The chain employs TRBV7-2 and TRBJ2-1; no definite D call. The CDR3 has 14 residues. Looked up from germline, CDR1 is SGHTA and CDR2 is FQGNSA. Trimming took 5 bases from V and 7 from J, leaving 15 bases between them.

This clone was picked up one time. This chain uses TRBV6-4 with TRBJ1-6; unclear D gene. With 4 bases removed from V and 7 bases from J, the gap between germline ends came to 8 bases. This CDR3 comprises 13 residues. Germline V CDR1 and CDR2: MRHNA, SNTAGT. CDR3 amino acids: CASSAAKNSPLHF. CDR3 sequence (DNA): TGTGCCAGCAGTGCGGCCAAAAATTCACCCCTCCACTTT.

The chain combines TRBV7-8 with TRBJ1-3, with 7 bases matching TRBD1. Looked up from germline, CDR1 is SGHVS and CDR2 is FQNEAQ. The ends lost 5 bases at V and 1 base at J; junction bases unmatched: 8. The CDR3 runs to 16 residues. Here the CDR3 reads CASSTRRGLSGNTIYF. The DNA of the CDR3 is TGTGCCAGCAGCACCCGAAGGGGGCTGTCTGGAAACACCATATATTTT.

This clone has a single count. The chain couples TRBV2 to TRBJ2-1; the match to TRBD2 covers 12 bases. This CDR3 contains 17 residues. Per germline, CDR1 SNHLY and CDR2 FYNNEI. The trim removed 2 bases at V and 8 bases at J, leaving 10 bases unmatched. The CDR3 loop reads CASSEFSTSGRFDEQFF. The CDR3 DNA is TGTGCCAGCAGTGAATTTTCGACTAGCGGGAGATTCGATGAGCAGTTCTTC.

The chain employs TRBV7-9 and TRBJ2-5; D is undetermined. Per germline, CDR1 SEHNR and CDR2 FQNEAQ (reference sequence). V dropped 4 bases and J dropped 1 base, with 13 bases sitting between them. The length of the CDR3 is 15 residues. The CDR3 DNA follows: TGTGCCAGCAGCTCAACGCGTGGCAGCCAAGAGACCCAGTACTTC. Its protein is CASSSTRGSQETQYF.

The chain employs TRBV5-8 and TRBJ2-3, with D perhaps matching TRBD2 (6 bases). CDR1 is SGHTS and CDR2 is YDEGEE in the germline V gene. This CDR3 region has 17 residues. With 5 bases removed from V and 2 bases from J, the gap between germline ends came to 21 bases. The chain's CDR3 is CASSTGQGLLATDTQYF. As DNA, the CDR3 is TGTGCCAGCAGTACCGGGCAGGGACTCCTCGCCACAGATACGCAGTATTTT. The whole variable domain, remainder taken from reference TRBV5-8 and TRBJ2-3, is EAGVTQSPTHLIKTRGQQATLRCSPISGHTSVYWYQQALGLGLQFLLWYDEGEERNRGNFPPRFSGRQFPNYSSELNVNALELEDSALYLCASSTGQGLLATDTQYFGPGTRLTVL.

The gene calls are TRBV27 and TRBJ1-5; 7 bases align to TRBD1. Germline assignment: CDR1 MNHEY and CDR2 SMNVEV (reference sequence). The CDR3 loop spans 13 amino acids. V lost 6 bases and J lost 2; bases outside the gene matches: 1. The CDR3 DNA reads as TGTGCCAGCAGGGGGACAGGCAATCAGCCCCAGCATTTT. It specifies CASRGTGNQPQHF.

V usage is TRBV7-9 and J usage is TRBJ2-1, with 12 bases matching TRBD2. The CDR3 covers 15 residues. V trimming: 5 bases; J trimming: 5 bases; junction bases outside the gene matches: 4. CDR1 is SEHNR, CDR2 FQNEAQ, per germline (reference sequence). The CDR3 loop reads CASSPRTSGNNEQFF. DNA for the CDR3: TGTGCCAGCAGCCCTCGGACTAGCGGGAACAATGAGCAGTTCTTC. The full variable domain, rest sourced from reference TRBV7-9 and TRBJ2-1, is DTGVSQNPRHKITKRGQNVTFRCDPISEHNRLYWYRQTLGQGPEFLTYFQNEAQLEKSRLLSDRFSAERPKGSFSTLEIQRTEQGDSAMYLCASSPRTSGNNEQFFGPGTRLTVL.

V gene TRBV27 combines with J gene TRBJ2-3; 12 nucleotides match TRBD2. Germline-derived CDR1 and CDR2 are MNHEY and SMNVEV (reference sequence). The length of the CDR3 is 17 residues. Trimming took 3 bases from V and 5 from J; bases not matched to a gene: 9. The CDR3 here is CASSFFLAGGLIDTQYF. CDR3 DNA: TGTGCCAGCAGTTTCTTCCTAGCGGGAGGGCTAATAGATACGCAGTATTTT.

This chain links TRBV6-5 with TRBJ1-2; D gene uncertain. This CDR3 is 15 amino acids long. Trimming cost V 6 bases and J 2 bases, with 16 bases left between them. Germline CDR1 is MNHEY and CDR2 is SVGAGI. The CDR3 DNA reads TGTGCCAGCAGGAGCGGACTTGAGAGGAACTATGGCTACACCTTC. As protein: CASRSGLERNYGYTF.

The rearrangement uses TRBV6-2 or TRBV6-3 and TRBJ2-3; TRBD1 aligns across 7 bases. There are 14 residues in the CDR3. V lost 6 bases to trimming and J lost 3 bases; unmatched junction nucleotides: 6. Germline V gene sequence: CDR1 MNHEY, CDR2 SVGEGT. Here the CDR3 DNA reads TGTGCCAGCAGCCTCTACAGGGGTACAGATACGCAGTATTTT. The encoded protein is CASSLYRGTDTQYF.

V is TRBV7-9 and J is TRBJ2-5, with D possibly matching TRBD1 (5 bases). CDR3 length: 13 amino acids. Germline values: CDR1 SEHNR, CDR2 FQNEAQ (reference sequence). With 2 bases removed from V and 4 bases from J, the gap between germline ends came to 8 bases. CDR3 sequence reads: CASSLLGRETQYF. The CDR3 bases are TGTGCCAGCAGCTTACTGGGGCGAGAGACCCAGTACTTC.